This is a list of T cell receptor beta chains from one sample in a study of T cell responses to AZD1222 COVID-19 vaccine. The protocol was immunoSEQ multiplex PCR, while the TCRdb copy is restricted to in-frame clones and leaves out a portion. The sample lists around 190,000 clones, approximately 94% occurring once. The sample consisted of peripheral blood, taken 28 days after the second AZD1222 dose. These receptor sequences come from an adult who received the AZD1222 COVID-19 vaccine. The CDR3 runs from the conserved cysteine through the conserved F or W. Each record gives: clone size, D gene, J gene, V gene, CDR3 DNA, CDR3 protein. A D gene is named only where the DNA matches it firmly. Clone size is not always given. Where it is, it says once, few, many or a class for expanded clones.

clone_size: once
d_call: NA
j_call: TRBJ1-2
v_call: TRBV6-6
cdr3_nt: TGTGCCAGCAGTTCCCCCGACGGGAAGGACTATGGCTACACCTTC
cdr3_aa: CASSSPDGKDYGYTF

clone_size: NA
d_call: NA
j_call: TRBJ2-1
v_call: TRBV19
cdr3_nt: TGTGCCAGTAGTCCGGGACCCGGAGGTGAGCAGTTCTTC
cdr3_aa: CASSPGPGGEQFF

clone_size: NA
d_call: TRBD1
j_call: TRBJ1-1
v_call: TRBV7-3
cdr3_nt: TGTGCCAGCAGCGCACAGGGGGCGACTTTGGCCACTGAAGCTTTCTTT
cdr3_aa: CASSAQGATLATEAFF

clone_size: NA
d_call: NA
j_call: TRBJ1-1
v_call: TRBV28
cdr3_nt: TGTGCCAGCAGTTTACTTAAACGGGGACCGAACACTGAAGCTTTCTTT
cdr3_aa: CASSLLKRGPNTEAFF

clone_size: once
d_call: TRBD2
j_call: TRBJ2-5
v_call: TRBV11-2
cdr3_nt: TGTGCCAGCAGTCCGGGCCCAGCGGGAGCACAAGAGACCCAGTACTTC
cdr3_aa: CASSPGPAGAQETQYF

clone_size: NA
d_call: NA
j_call: TRBJ2-7
v_call: TRBV7-2
cdr3_nt: TGTGCCAGCAGCTTCCCCAATGGCGCCCCGGAGCGGCCCTACGAGCAGTACTTC
cdr3_aa: CASSFPNGAPERPYEQYF

clone_size: NA
d_call: NA
j_call: TRBJ1-2
v_call: TRBV5-4
cdr3_nt: TGTGCCAGCAGCTCTACCAAGAGTTTGACGGGGTACTATGGCTACACCTTC
cdr3_aa: CASSSTKSLTGYYGYTF

clone_size: NA
d_call: TRBD1
j_call: TRBJ2-6
v_call: TRBV7-2
cdr3_nt: TGTGCCAGCAGCTTCTCCAGGGGGTCTGGGGCCAACGTCCTGACTTTC
cdr3_aa: CASSFSRGSGANVLTF

clone_size: NA
d_call: NA
j_call: TRBJ1-1
v_call: TRBV15
cdr3_nt: TGTGCCACCGGGACCCTGAAGAACACTGAAGCTTTCTTT
cdr3_aa: CATGTLKNTEAFF

clone_size: NA
d_call: TRBD2
j_call: TRBJ2-1
v_call: TRBV7-6
cdr3_nt: TGTGCCAGCAGCTTAGATTTGCGGGAGGTCAGCTCCTACAATGAGCAGTTCTTC
cdr3_aa: CASSLDLREVSSYNEQFF

clone_size: NA
d_call: NA
j_call: TRBJ1-4
v_call: TRBV7-3
cdr3_nt: TGTGCCAGCACAAGAGGGGGGGATGATTCGACTAATGAAAAACTGTTTTTT
cdr3_aa: CASTRGGDDSTNEKLFF

clone_size: few
d_call: TRBD1
j_call: TRBJ2-1
v_call: TRBV9
cdr3_nt: TGTGCCAGCAGCCCATGGACAGGGTACGATGAGCAGTTCTTC
cdr3_aa: CASSPWTGYDEQFF

clone_size: NA
d_call: TRBD2
j_call: TRBJ2-1
v_call: TRBV25-1
cdr3_nt: TGTGCCAGCAGCCCTTCGGGACTAGCATACAATGAGCAGTTCTTC
cdr3_aa: CASSPSGLAYNEQFF

clone_size: NA
d_call: NA
j_call: TRBJ2-4
v_call: TRBV7-9
cdr3_nt: TGTGCCAGCAGCTTAGCAGGGTCCAAAAACATTCAGTACTTC
cdr3_aa: CASSLAGSKNIQYF

clone_size: NA
d_call: NA
j_call: TRBJ2-3
v_call: TRBV28
cdr3_nt: TGTGCCACCTCTTGGGCTAGTAATCCAGATACGCAGTATTTT
cdr3_aa: CATSWASNPDTQYF

clone_size: NA
d_call: TRBD2
j_call: TRBJ2-1
v_call: TRBV18
cdr3_nt: TGTGCCAGCTCACCGGGACTAGCGGGGGCGGGGAATGAGCAGTTCTTC
cdr3_aa: CASSPGLAGAGNEQFF

clone_size: NA
d_call: TRBD2
j_call: TRBJ2-1
v_call: TRBV7-9
cdr3_nt: TGTGCCAGCAGCTTAAGGACTAGCGGGAGTTCTGAGCAGTTCTTC
cdr3_aa: CASSLRTSGSSEQFF

clone_size: NA
d_call: NA
j_call: TRBJ2-2
v_call: TRBV29-1
cdr3_nt: TGCAGCGTTACGGGCCGGACGAACACCGGGGAGCTGTTTTTT
cdr3_aa: CSVTGRTNTGELFF

clone_size: NA
d_call: NA
j_call: TRBJ1-5
v_call: TRBV21-1
cdr3_nt: TGTGCCAGCAGCAATCCAAGTTCAGGGGCCAGGAAGTATCAGCCCCAGCATTTT
cdr3_aa: CASSNPSSGARKYQPQHF

clone_size: NA
d_call: NA
j_call: TRBJ1-4
v_call: TRBV18
cdr3_nt: TGTGCCAGCTCACCGACGGGATGGGGCGGGACAAATGAAAAACTGTTTTTT
cdr3_aa: CASSPTGWGGTNEKLFF

clone_size: NA
d_call: NA
j_call: TRBJ1-1
v_call: TRBV5-8
cdr3_nt: TGTGCCAGCAGCTTGGGGGGTCCTGAAGCTTTCTTT
cdr3_aa: CASSLGGPEAFF

clone_size: few
d_call: TRBD1
j_call: TRBJ1-2
v_call: TRBV7-9
cdr3_nt: TGTGCCAGCAGCTTAGCGCGGGGACAGGGGGCGCGATCTCTTAGCTACACCTTC
cdr3_aa: CASSLARGQGARSLSYTF

clone_size: NA
d_call: TRBD1
j_call: TRBJ2-1
v_call: TRBV19
cdr3_nt: TGTGCCAGTTCCTCCCCCCCGGACAGGGCTACGACCCTCGGCAATGAGCAGTTCTTC
cdr3_aa: CASSSPPDRATTLGNEQFF

clone_size: NA
d_call: TRBD2
j_call: TRBJ2-1
v_call: TRBV7-9
cdr3_nt: TGTGCCACTCGCACTGGTAGCGGGAGTGCCAATGAGCAGTTCTTC
cdr3_aa: CATRTGSGSANEQFF

clone_size: NA
d_call: TRBD1
j_call: TRBJ1-3
v_call: TRBV15
cdr3_nt: TGTGCCACCAGCAGATCCCCAACAGGGGGCTCTGGAAACACCATATATTTT
cdr3_aa: CATSRSPTGGSGNTIYF

clone_size: NA
d_call: TRBD1
j_call: TRBJ1-2
v_call: TRBV3-1/TRBV3-2
cdr3_nt: TGTGCCAGCAGCCACAGGGGGGCCCGGGCCCGGAGGGACTATGGCTACACCTTC
cdr3_aa: CASSHRGARARRDYGYTF

clone_size: NA
d_call: NA
j_call: TRBJ1-4
v_call: TRBV28
cdr3_nt: TGTGCCAGCAGCAGGGACACACGACCAACTAATGAAAAACTGTTTTTT
cdr3_aa: CASSRDTRPTNEKLFF

clone_size: NA
d_call: NA
j_call: TRBJ1-2
v_call: TRBV20-1
cdr3_nt: TGCAGTGCGGGGGCAGATGGCTACACCTTC
cdr3_aa: CSAGADGYTF

clone_size: NA
d_call: NA
j_call: TRBJ2-7
v_call: TRBV2
cdr3_nt: TGTGCCAGCAAGGTAGCCAGACAATCCTACGAGCAGTACTTC
cdr3_aa: CASKVARQSYEQYF

clone_size: NA
d_call: NA
j_call: TRBJ1-1
v_call: TRBV7-6
cdr3_nt: TGTGCCAGCAGCTTAGGCAGCCGGAACACTGAAGCTTTCTTT
cdr3_aa: CASSLGSRNTEAFF

clone_size: NA
d_call: NA
j_call: TRBJ2-7
v_call: TRBV7-6
cdr3_nt: TGTGCCAGCAGCTTAAAGGCAGGGCCTTCTAAGGACGAGCAGTACTTC
cdr3_aa: CASSLKAGPSKDEQYF

clone_size: NA
d_call: TRBD2
j_call: TRBJ2-1
v_call: TRBV5-1
cdr3_nt: TGCGCCAGCAGCCTGGGACTAGCGGGAGTCAGGGACAATGAGCAGTTCTTC
cdr3_aa: CASSLGLAGVRDNEQFF

clone_size: NA
d_call: TRBD1
j_call: TRBJ1-2
v_call: TRBV6-5
cdr3_nt: TGTGCCAGCAGCCGGGGACAGGGGGTCGATGGCTACACCTTC
cdr3_aa: CASSRGQGVDGYTF

clone_size: NA
d_call: TRBD2
j_call: TRBJ2-3
v_call: TRBV7-2
cdr3_nt: TGTGCCAGCAGCTCGACTAGCGGGAGGCCATATACGCAGTATTTT
cdr3_aa: CASSSTSGRPYTQYF

clone_size: NA
d_call: TRBD1
j_call: TRBJ1-3
v_call: TRBV5-6
cdr3_nt: TGTGCCAGCAGCTATCGGACAGGGAGCAACACCATATATTTT
cdr3_aa: CASSYRTGSNTIYF

clone_size: NA
d_call: NA
j_call: TRBJ1-1
v_call: TRBV25-1
cdr3_nt: TGTGCCAGCAGTACCGGGATTCCTCCTTTTATAACCACTTTCTTT
cdr3_aa: CASSTGIPPFITTFF

clone_size: NA
d_call: NA
j_call: TRBJ1-1
v_call: TRBV30
cdr3_nt: TGTGCCGCAAGGCAGGGAGTCACTGAAGCTTTCTTT
cdr3_aa: CAARQGVTEAFF

clone_size: NA
d_call: NA
j_call: TRBJ1-3
v_call: TRBV6-5
cdr3_nt: TGTGCCAGCAGCCAAACAGGGAGGACGGGAAACACCATATATTTT
cdr3_aa: CASSQTGRTGNTIYF

clone_size: NA
d_call: TRBD1
j_call: TRBJ2-5
v_call: TRBV6-5
cdr3_nt: TGTGCCAGCCAGGGGGTAGAGACCCAGTACTTC
cdr3_aa: CASQGVETQYF

clone_size: once
d_call: TRBD2
j_call: TRBJ2-5
v_call: TRBV3-1/TRBV3-2
cdr3_nt: TGTGCCAGCAGCCAAGGAAGGAGCGGGACGTACCAAGAGACCCAGTACTTC
cdr3_aa: CASSQGRSGTYQETQYF

clone_size: NA
d_call: NA
j_call: TRBJ2-7
v_call: TRBV5-1
cdr3_nt: TGCGCCAGCAGCAAAATAGCGTTAGATAACCCCTACGAGCAGTACTTC
cdr3_aa: CASSKIALDNPYEQYF

clone_size: once
d_call: TRBD1
j_call: TRBJ2-7
v_call: TRBV19
cdr3_nt: TGTGCCAGTAGTCCGACAGGGGGCGGCGAGCAGTACTTC
cdr3_aa: CASSPTGGGEQYF

clone_size: NA
d_call: NA
j_call: TRBJ2-7
v_call: TRBV7-2
cdr3_nt: TGTGCCAGCAGCTTTTCTGGGGGAGAGCAGTACTTC
cdr3_aa: CASSFSGGEQYF

clone_size: NA
d_call: TRBD1
j_call: TRBJ2-1
v_call: TRBV28
cdr3_nt: TGTGCCACCGACCCTTTGACAGGGGTTAGTGAGCAGTTCTTC
cdr3_aa: CATDPLTGVSEQFF

clone_size: once
d_call: NA
j_call: TRBJ1-2
v_call: TRBV19
cdr3_nt: TGTGCCAGTAGTACGGGCCCAGGGCGTATCTATGGCTACACCTTC
cdr3_aa: CASSTGPGRIYGYTF

clone_size: NA
d_call: NA
j_call: TRBJ1-4
v_call: TRBV7-9
cdr3_nt: TGTGCCAGCAGCCCCCTCTTTCAGACGCCTTTCAATGAAAAACTGTTTTTT
cdr3_aa: CASSPLFQTPFNEKLFF

clone_size: NA
d_call: TRBD1
j_call: TRBJ1-1
v_call: TRBV5-1
cdr3_nt: TGCGCCAGCAGGAAGTGGCAGGGGGCGCGAGGTGAAGCTTTCTTT
cdr3_aa: CASRKWQGARGEAFF

clone_size: NA
d_call: TRBD1
j_call: TRBJ2-7
v_call: TRBV7-3
cdr3_nt: TGTGCCAGCAGCCCAGGGGGCTCCTACGAGCAGTACTTC
cdr3_aa: CASSPGGSYEQYF

clone_size: NA
d_call: NA
j_call: TRBJ1-2
v_call: TRBV24-1
cdr3_nt: TGTGCCACCAGTGATTTGCAGGGTGGCTACACCTTC
cdr3_aa: CATSDLQGGYTF

clone_size: few
d_call: NA
j_call: TRBJ2-1
v_call: TRBV9
cdr3_nt: TGTGCCAGCAGCTATGCGGACTCCAATGAGCAGTTCTTC
cdr3_aa: CASSYADSNEQFF

clone_size: NA
d_call: NA
j_call: TRBJ2-7
v_call: TRBV5-5
cdr3_nt: TGTGCCAGCAGCTTTGTAGAGTCCTACGAGCAGTACTTC
cdr3_aa: CASSFVESYEQYF

clone_size: few
d_call: NA
j_call: TRBJ1-1
v_call: TRBV11-2
cdr3_nt: TGTGCCAGCAGCTCGTGGGGTCTTAACACTGAAGCTTTCTTT
cdr3_aa: CASSSWGLNTEAFF

clone_size: NA
d_call: TRBD2
j_call: TRBJ2-5
v_call: TRBV6-5
cdr3_nt: TGTGCCAGCAGTCCTATAGCGGGAGGCCAAGAGACCCAGTACTTC
cdr3_aa: CASSPIAGGQETQYF

clone_size: NA
d_call: NA
j_call: TRBJ1-2
v_call: TRBV3-1/TRBV3-2
cdr3_nt: TGTGCCAGCAGCCACCTAGACATGAGCGGCTACACCTTC
cdr3_aa: CASSHLDMSGYTF

clone_size: NA
d_call: NA
j_call: TRBJ1-1
v_call: TRBV10-3
cdr3_nt: TGTGCCATCAGTACCCGTGGAGGGTGGACTGAAGCTTTCTTT
cdr3_aa: CAISTRGGWTEAFF

clone_size: NA
d_call: TRBD1
j_call: TRBJ1-5
v_call: TRBV6-2/TRBV6-3
cdr3_nt: TGTGCCAGCAGTTATTCGAGGACAGGGGGCCAGCAGCCCCAGCATTTT
cdr3_aa: CASSYSRTGGQQPQHF

clone_size: NA
d_call: NA
j_call: TRBJ1-1
v_call: TRBV11-1
cdr3_nt: TGTGCCAGCAGTTTACAGGGAAGGAACACTGAAGCTTTCTTT
cdr3_aa: CASSLQGRNTEAFF